This TCR beta chain is from a study of cytomegalovirus exposure and HLA in healthy donors. On the study more broadly: One earlier analysis, a look at around 180 million T cells, found some 110 million unique TCR beta sequences. In an early release, HLA-typed donors contributed some 80 million unique TCR sequences.

This PCR relied on a set of 60 Vbeta primers and 13 Jbeta primers. Authors' methods: In a later analysis, some 80 million unique TCR beta chains included roughly 11 million shared by two or more donors. Assay: immunoSEQ multiplex PCR; the TCRdb copy retains only in-frame clones and omits some. From that table come the V and J calls and clone size; the DNA was used to work out D and trimming. The table records 150,000 or so clones, roughly three quarters of them present only once. General observations from the study: Under in vitro conditions, three CMV-associated chains were confirmed as specific for CMV antigens.

The J segment lost 5 bases and the V segment lost 5 bases, leaving 4 bases of the junction unmatched. This CDR3 region has 15 residues. Germline CDR1 and CDR2: MNHEY and SVGAGI. Points on this clone: Its target is not known.

This receptor was obtained from a man aged 25-45 years in good health and CMV-seropositive. The specimen sequenced was PBMCs. The V call is TRBV6-5, the J call TRBJ2-3, with 13 bases aligning to TRBD2. The CDR3 DNA follows: TGTGCCAGCAGTACGGGACTAGCGGGAATAGATACGCAGTATTTT. This translates into CASSTGLAGIDTQYF.